This T cell receptor beta chain was documented in a study of cytomegalovirus exposure and HLA in healthy donors. Study results and limitations: Reportedly, HLA-A and HLA-B alleles of most subjects were accurately predicted from TCR beta. In a later analysis, TCR association rates varied by HLA locus: DRB1 most, HLA-C fewest. Available immune exposure information covered CMV serostatus only.

Of note for this clone: Its antigen is still unknown.

CDR1 MDHEN and CDR2 SYDVKM come from the germline V gene. The CDR3 has 16 amino acids. After removal of 8 bases from V and 4 bases from J, the junction contained 11 bases not matched to a gene. With 60 Vbeta and 13 Jbeta primers, the PCR was carried out. TCRdb keeps only in-frame clones here, not all; method: immunoSEQ multiplex PCR. This table holds about 200,000 clones, 80% to 90% found once. This receptor was obtained from a young man in good health and CMV-seronegative. Material for sequencing was PBMCs. The chain has TRBV28 and TRBJ1-5; 10 positions match TRBD1. CDR3 in DNA: TGTGCCAGCGCCTTTCCGGGACAGGGGTATAATCAGCCCCAGCATTTT. This encodes CASAFPGQGYNQPQHF.